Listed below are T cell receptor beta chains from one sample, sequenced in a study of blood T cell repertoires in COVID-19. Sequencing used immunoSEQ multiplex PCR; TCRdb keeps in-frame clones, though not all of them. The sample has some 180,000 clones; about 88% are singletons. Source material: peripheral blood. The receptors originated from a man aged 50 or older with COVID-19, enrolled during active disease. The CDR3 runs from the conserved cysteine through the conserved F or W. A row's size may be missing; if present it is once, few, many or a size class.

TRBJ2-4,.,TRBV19,CASSIVHGDIQYF
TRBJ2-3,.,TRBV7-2,CVSSFLTSGGRTDTQYF
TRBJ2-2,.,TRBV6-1,CASSELAGGSGELFF
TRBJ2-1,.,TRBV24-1,CATSDPKAGAYNEQFF
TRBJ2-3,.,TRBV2,CASSDGTGFADTQYF
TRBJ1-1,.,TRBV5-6,CASSSDRGNTEAFF
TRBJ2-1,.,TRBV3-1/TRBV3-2,CASSVSAGKQFF
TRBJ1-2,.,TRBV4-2,CASSQDSHGSARGYGYTF
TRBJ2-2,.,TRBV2,CASSEVRGGGELFF
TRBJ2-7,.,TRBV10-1,CASSGSGSREQYF
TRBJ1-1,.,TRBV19,CASSITGLGTEAFF
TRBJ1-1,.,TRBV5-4,CASSVPGQPFNTEAFF
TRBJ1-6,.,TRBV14,CASSQGGRGESPLHF
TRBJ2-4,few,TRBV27,CASSPTGRGRGAKNIQYF
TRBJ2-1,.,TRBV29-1,CSVETGSSSYNEQFF
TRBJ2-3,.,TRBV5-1,CASSKGLAGGTDTQYF
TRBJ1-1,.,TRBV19,CASSMVEGLTEAFF
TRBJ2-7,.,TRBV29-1,CSVGGGRANEQYF
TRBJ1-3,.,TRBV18,CASSEARLGSGNTIYF
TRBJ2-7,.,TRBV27,CASRSGQATYEQYF
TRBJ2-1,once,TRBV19,CASSPSGGNEQFF
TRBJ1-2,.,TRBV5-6,CASSLGDSRFYGYTF
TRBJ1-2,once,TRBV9,CASSVEAGVGYTF
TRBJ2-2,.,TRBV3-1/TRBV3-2,CASSRRTSPKGPGELFF
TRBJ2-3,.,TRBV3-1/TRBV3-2,CASSQGSSTDTQYF
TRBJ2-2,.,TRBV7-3,CASSAGGLATGELFF
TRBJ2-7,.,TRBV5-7,CASSLSGTGPYEQYF
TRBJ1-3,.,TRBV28,CASSTGGASPWITIYF
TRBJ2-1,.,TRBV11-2,CASSLVLGEQFF
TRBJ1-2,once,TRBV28,CASSAIGQGYGYTF
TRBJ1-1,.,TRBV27,CASSSTGGILMNTEAFF
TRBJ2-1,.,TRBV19,CASTAAGLAGGHYNEQFF
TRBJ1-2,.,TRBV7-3,CASSPRGRGDDGYTF
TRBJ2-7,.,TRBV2,CASTRSSYEQYF
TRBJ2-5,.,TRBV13,CASSFRYAGDQYF
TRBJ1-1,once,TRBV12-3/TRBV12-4,CASSFRQGGEAFF
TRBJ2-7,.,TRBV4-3,CASSQGTGGAYEQYF
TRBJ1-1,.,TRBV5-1,CASSLWTRQGGYTEAFF
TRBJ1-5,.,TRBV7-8,CASSLLEHSNQPQHF
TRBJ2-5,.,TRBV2,CASSEGDSGTQYF
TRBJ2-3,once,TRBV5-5,CASSLVSAGSDTQYF
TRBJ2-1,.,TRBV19,CVSSKGTGNSGSAYNEQFF
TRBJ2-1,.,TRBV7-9,CASSRLPGLAGVVDEQFF
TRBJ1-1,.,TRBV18,CASSPRGATEAFF
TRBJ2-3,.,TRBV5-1,CASSPGGWGTDTQYF
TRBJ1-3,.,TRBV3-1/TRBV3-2,CASSPYGEISGNTIYF
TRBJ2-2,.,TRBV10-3,CAISGFTGANTGELFF
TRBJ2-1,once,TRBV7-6,CASTPMGGFNEQFF
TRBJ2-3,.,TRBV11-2,CASSTWDSSTDTQYF
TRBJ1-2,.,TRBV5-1,CASSSGMDYGYTF
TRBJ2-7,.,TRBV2,CASRHRGHSYEQYF
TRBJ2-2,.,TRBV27,CASSNLRDRRNTGELFF
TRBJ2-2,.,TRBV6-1,CASSDFASGAGGELFF
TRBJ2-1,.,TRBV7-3,CASSWDRGSYNEQFF